This T cell receptor beta chain was obtained from a study of metastatic and nonmetastatic thyroid tumors. Study context: The study looked at repertoires side by side in blood and in tumor or nodule tissue from malignant and benign thyroid patients.

Germline V CDR1 and CDR2: MNHNS, SASEGT. There are 12 residues in the CDR3. This clone was observed a few times. Its antigen is still unknown. One junction end does not reproduce the germline sequence, and a read error may be involved. TCRdb re-called the PCR reads through MiXCR. The sample has about 18,000 clones; 34% are singletons. The study's findings and limits: Significantly greater TCR beta diversity was reportedly found in malignant thyroid tumors than in benign nodules (in blood and tumor).

Nobody among the patients had been given any treatment before thyroid surgery. The genes are TRBV6-1 and TRBJ1-2; D is uncertain. Source material: tumor tissue. This TCR was sampled from a male donor with papillary thyroid cancer or a benign thyroid nodule (not recorded which). Some clones in this sample may be carry-over from other donors' samples. As DNA, the CDR3 is TGTGCCAGCAGGCCAGGTAACTATGCCTACACCTTC. Its translation is CASRPGNYAYTF.